The sequence of this TCR beta chain was determined in a study of neurological immune-mediated disorders. Broader study findings: In multiple sclerosis patients, the repertoire cluster was unrelated to clinical or MRI findings. The phylogenetic placement of 18 of 34 multiple sclerosis patients' repertoires in one related-CDR3 cluster constitutes a possible signature. Patients with HTLV-1-associated myelopathy had the highest level of TCR clonal expansion, whereas patients with multiple sclerosis had the lowest level, falling beneath the level found in healthy controls.

5'RACE with 10-nucleotide random UMIs produced the cDNA. TCRdb processed the 5' RACE reads anew with MiXCR; each CDR3 protein has one entry. Of roughly 32,000 distinct CDR3 sequences listed, approximately 4.2% are singletons. Note on this clonotype: Its matching antigen is unknown.

Germline V CDR1 and CDR2: SGHRS, YFSETQ. Unmatched junction bases numbered 7, after V lost 4 bases and J lost 8 bases. This CDR3 is 14 amino acids long. The V call is TRBV5-1, the J call TRBJ1-2; TRBD1 aligns across 11 bases. The sequencing input was PBMCs. This receptor was obtained from a man aged 30 to 45 with multiple sclerosis. The CDR3 is CASSEGQGAFGYTF. The CDR3, as DNA: TGCGCCAGCAGCGAAGGACAGGGGGCATTCGGCTACACCTTC.